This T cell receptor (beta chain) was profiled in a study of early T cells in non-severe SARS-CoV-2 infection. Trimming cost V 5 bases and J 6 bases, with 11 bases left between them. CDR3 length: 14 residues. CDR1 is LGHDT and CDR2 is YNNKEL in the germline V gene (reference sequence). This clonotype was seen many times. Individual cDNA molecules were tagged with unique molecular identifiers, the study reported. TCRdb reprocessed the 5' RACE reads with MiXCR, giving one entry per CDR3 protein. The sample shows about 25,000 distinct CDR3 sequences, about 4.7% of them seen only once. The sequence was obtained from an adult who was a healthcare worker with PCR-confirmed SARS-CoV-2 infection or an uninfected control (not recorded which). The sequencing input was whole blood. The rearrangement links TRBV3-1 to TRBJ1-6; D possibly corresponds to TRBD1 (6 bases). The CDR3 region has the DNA TGTGCCAGCAGCGAAACAGGGTTTAATTCACCCCTCCACTTT. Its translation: CASSETGFNSPLHF. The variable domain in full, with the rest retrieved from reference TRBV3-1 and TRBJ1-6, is DTAVSQTPKYLVTQMGNDKSIKCEQNLGHDTMYWYKQDSKKFLKIMFSYNNKELIINETVPNRFSPKSPDKAHLNLHINSLELGDSAVYFCASSETGFNSPLHFGNGTRLTVT.